This TCR beta chain is from a study of blood T cell repertoires in COVID-19. Across the study: Specimens from acute and convalescent COVID-19 originated in the United States, Italy and Spain. Sources were T cells, B-cell-depleted T cells, or PBMCs; the material itself was cDNA or gDNA.

This clone occurred once. Source study methods: The authors estimated nucleated cell counts from reference gene primer amplification. Assay used: immunoSEQ multiplex PCR; TCRdb lists only in-frame clones, some missing. That table supplies the V and J calls and clone size; D and trimming were determined from the DNA. The sample shows approximately 120,000 clones, around 80% of them seen only once. This receptor was obtained from a woman aged 80 or over with active or convalescent COVID-19. The specimen sequenced was peripheral blood.

This CDR3 reads CASSFSQVALETQYF. The CDR3 nucleotides are TGCGCCAGCAGCTTTTCACAGGTGGCTCTGGAGACCCAGTACTTC. The chain employs TRBV5-1 and TRBJ2-5; D is possibly TRBD1 (5 bases). Trimming removed 2 bases at V and 5 bases at J, with 16 bases between. CDR1 SGHRS and CDR2 YFSETQ come from the germline V gene. The CDR3 runs to 15 residues. Full variable domain (rest looked up from reference TRBV5-1 and TRBJ2-5): KAGVTQTPRYLIKTRGQQVTLSCSPISGHRSVSWYQQTPGQGLQFLFEYFSETQRNKGNFPGRFSGRQFSNSRSEMNVSTLELGDSALYLCASSFSQVALETQYFGPGTRLLVL.